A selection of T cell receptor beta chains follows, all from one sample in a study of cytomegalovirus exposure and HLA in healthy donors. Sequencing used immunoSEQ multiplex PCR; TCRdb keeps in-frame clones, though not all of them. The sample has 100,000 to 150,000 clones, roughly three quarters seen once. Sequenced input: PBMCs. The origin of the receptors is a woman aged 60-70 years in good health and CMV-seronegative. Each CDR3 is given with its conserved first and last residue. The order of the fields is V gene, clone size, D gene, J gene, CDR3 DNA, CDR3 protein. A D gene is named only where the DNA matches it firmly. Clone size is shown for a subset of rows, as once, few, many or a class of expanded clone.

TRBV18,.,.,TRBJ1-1,TGTGCCAGCAGTGAGGGAAAGGGCACTGAAGCTTTCTTT,CASSEGKGTEAFF
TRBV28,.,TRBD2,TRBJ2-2,TGTGCCAGCATAGGGGGACTAGCGGTCCCCGGGGAGCTGTTTTTT,CASIGGLAVPGELFF
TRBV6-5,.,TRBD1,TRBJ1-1,TGTGCCAGCAGACTACAGGGGGCAAGCACTGAAGCTTTCTTT,CASRLQGASTEAFF
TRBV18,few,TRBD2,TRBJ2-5,TGTGCCAGCTCCCCGACCGGGGGGAACCAAGAGACCCAGTACTTC,CASSPTGGNQETQYF
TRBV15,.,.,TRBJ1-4,TGTGCCACCAGCAGAGGCATGAGCGAAAAACTGTTTTTT,CATSRGMSEKLFF
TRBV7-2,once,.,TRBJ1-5,TGTGCCAGCAGCTTATGGGCCGGAGGGGATCAGCCCCAGCATTTT,CASSLWAGGDQPQHF
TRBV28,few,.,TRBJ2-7,TGTGCCAGCAGGGGGGGAACCCGCTTCTCCTACGAGCAGTACTTC,CASRGGTRFSYEQYF
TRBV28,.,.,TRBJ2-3,TGTGCCAGCAGTTTATTTTACGCTATCCAGGGTGGGGGCCGCACAGATACGCAGTATTTT,CASSLFYAIQGGGRTDTQYF
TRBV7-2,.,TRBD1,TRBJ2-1,TGTGCCAGCAGCATGGGACAGGCGGATGAGCAGTTCTTC,CASSMGQADEQFF
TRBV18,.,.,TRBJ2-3,TGTGCCAGCTCACCGTCAATTACAGATACGCAGTATTTT,CASSPSITDTQYF
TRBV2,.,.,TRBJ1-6,TGTGCCAGCAGTATGAGACGGGATAATTCACCCCTCCACTTT,CASSMRRDNSPLHF
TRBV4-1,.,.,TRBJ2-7,TGCGCCAGCAGCCTCTCCGGAGTACCCGGGTCGGACGAGCAGTACTTC,CASSLSGVPGSDEQYF
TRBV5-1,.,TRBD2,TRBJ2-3,TGCGCCAGCAGCTCGATCCTTGGACTAGCGGGGTCCACAGATACGCAGTATTTT,CASSSILGLAGSTDTQYF
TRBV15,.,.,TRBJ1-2,TGTGCCACCAGCAGAGTGGGGGGAGGCCTTAACTATGGCTACACCTTC,CATSRVGGGLNYGYTF
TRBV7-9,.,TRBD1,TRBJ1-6,TGTGCCAGCAGCTTAGCGGACAGGAGTAATTCACCCCTCCACTTT,CASSLADRSNSPLHF
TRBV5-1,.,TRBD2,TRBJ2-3,TGCGCCAGCAGCTTGCCCCTAGCGGGGGGGCCAGATACGCAGTATTTT,CASSLPLAGGPDTQYF
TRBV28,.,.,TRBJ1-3,TGTGCCAGCAGTGAGATCGGGACTCAGAGGGGAGGAAACACCATATATTTT,CASSEIGTQRGGNTIYF
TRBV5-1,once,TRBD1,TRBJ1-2,TGCGCCAGCAGCTTGGGACAGGGGATCTATGGCTACACCTTC,CASSLGQGIYGYTF
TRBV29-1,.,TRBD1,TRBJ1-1,TGCAGCGTTAACAGAAAACCGGGACAGGGGAACACTGAAGCTTTCTTT,CSVNRKPGQGNTEAFF
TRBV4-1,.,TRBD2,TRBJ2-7,TGCGCCAGCAGCCCCACTAGCGGGAGAAGAGGCTACGAGCAGTACTTC,CASSPTSGRRGYEQYF
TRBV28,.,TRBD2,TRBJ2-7,TGTGCCAGCAGTCCCCTCTGGCGGGAGGAGGTCGAGCAGTACTTC,CASSPLWREEVEQYF
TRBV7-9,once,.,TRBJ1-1,TGTGCCAGCAGTAGATTCATGAACACTGAAGCTTTCTTT,CASSRFMNTEAFF
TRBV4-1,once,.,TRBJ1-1,TGCGCCAGCAGCCAAGCCCAATGGCGGCTGAACACTGAAGCTTTCTTT,CASSQAQWRLNTEAFF
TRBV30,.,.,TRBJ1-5,TGTGCCTGGAGGGGGCCTAGTAGCAATCAGCCCCAGCATTTT,CAWRGPSSNQPQHF
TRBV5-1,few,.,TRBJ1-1,TGCGCCAGCGGACGGACCCGGGGAGGGCTGAACACTGAAGCTTTCTTT,CASGRTRGGLNTEAFF
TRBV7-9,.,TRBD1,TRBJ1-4,TGTGCCAGCAGCCGGGGACAGCCTGAAAAACTGTTTTTT,CASSRGQPEKLFF
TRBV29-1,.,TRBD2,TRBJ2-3,TGCAGCGTCGGACTAGCGGGAGACCCAGATACGCAGTATTTT,CSVGLAGDPDTQYF
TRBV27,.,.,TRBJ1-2,TGTGCCAGCAAAGCTTGGCAGGGTAATGGCTACACCTTC,CASKAWQGNGYTF